This T cell receptor (beta chain) was identified during a study of control samples from healthy donors and cancer patients. Assay: immunoSEQ multiplex PCR; the TCRdb copy retains only in-frame clones and omits some. Of about 160,000 clones listed, approximately 94% were seen once; the top ten hold around 13%. The TCR sequence derives from a man in his 60s with colorectal cancer. Sequencing was carried out using PBMCs.

CDR3 in amino acids: CASSMQVGGSGGNEQYF. The CDR3 coding sequence is TGTGCCAGTAGTATGCAAGTCGGAGGAAGCGGGGGCAACGAGCAGTACTTC. V gene TRBV19 combines with J gene TRBJ2-7, with TRBD2 matching 8 bases. V trimming: 3 bases; J trimming: 5 bases; junction bases outside the gene matches: 15. This CDR3 has 17 residues. Germline CDR1 is LNHDA and CDR2 is SQIVND (reference sequence).